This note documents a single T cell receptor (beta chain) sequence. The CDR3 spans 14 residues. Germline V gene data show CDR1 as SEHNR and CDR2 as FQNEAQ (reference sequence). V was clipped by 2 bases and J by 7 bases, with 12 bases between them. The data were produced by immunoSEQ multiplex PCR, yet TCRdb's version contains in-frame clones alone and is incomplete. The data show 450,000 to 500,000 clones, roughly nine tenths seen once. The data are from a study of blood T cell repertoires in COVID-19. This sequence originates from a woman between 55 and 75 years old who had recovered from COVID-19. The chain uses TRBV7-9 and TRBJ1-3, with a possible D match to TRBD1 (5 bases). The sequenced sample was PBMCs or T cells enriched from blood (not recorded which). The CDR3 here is CASSLQQGRNTIYF. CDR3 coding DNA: TGTGCCAGCAGCTTACAGCAGGGCCGGAACACCATATATTTT.